This T cell receptor (beta chain) was identified during a study of cytomegalovirus exposure and HLA in healthy donors. Sequenced by immunoSEQ multiplex PCR; TCRdb stores in-frame clones only, minus some. The sample lists around 300,000 clones; 70% to 90% were seen once. A roughly 120-subject validation cohort, separate from the approximately 690-subject first cohort, supplied the donors. Note on this clone: The antigen remains undetermined.

The CDR3 contains 14 residues. V lost 11 bases and J lost 5; bases outside the gene matches: 12. The germline V gene has CDR1 SNHLY and CDR2 FYNNEI. Broader study findings: Diagnosis of cytomegalovirus status made by the classifier reportedly showed high specificity and sensitivity. The investigators catalogued under 200 TCR beta chains as cytomegalovirus-associated. A few chains linked to CMV were shown in vitro to be specific for CMV antigens.

This sequence originates from a woman younger than 35 in good health and CMV-seronegative. Sequencing was carried out using PBMCs. The rearrangement uses TRBV2 and TRBJ2-1, with 7 bases aligning to TRBD2. Here the CDR3 reads CASQRASGNNEQFF. CDR3 DNA: TGTGCCTCCCAAAGGGCTAGCGGAAACAATGAGCAGTTCTTC.